Listed here are 22 T cell receptor beta chains from one sample, sequenced in a study of blood T cells in healthy people across ages. Combining a sample-barcoded 5' primer with a J-beta primer mix, a second PCR ran for roughly 7 to 12 cycles. Using its own MiXCR run on the 5' RACE reads, TCRdb lists one record per CDR3 protein. This table has about 730,000 distinct CDR3 sequences, roughly 45% appearing once. Sequencing was done on a sample of blood. These TCRs come from a woman aged 55-75 years in good health.

This clonotype appeared once. The gene calls are TRBV20-1 and TRBJ2-3; TRBD2 agrees at 12 bases. This CDR3 is 15 amino acids long. Germline V lookup: CDR1 DFQATT, CDR2 SNEGSKA (reference sequence). V gave up 5 bases and J gave up 4 bases; unmatched junction bases: 7. CDR3 coding DNA: TGCAGTGCTTTGACTAGCGGGAGTTCGTCAGATACGCAGTATTTT. Residues: CSALTSGSSSDTQYF.

The sample holds a few counts of this clonotype. V gene TRBV5-1 combines with J gene TRBJ2-3, with D perhaps being TRBD1 or TRBD2 (5 bases each). The V gene's germline CDR1 is SGHRS and CDR2 YFSETQ. The CDR3 is 15 amino acids. V was pared by 4 bases and J by 4 bases, with 16 bases between. In nucleotides, the CDR3 is TGCGCCAGCAGCCAAAGGGACGCGTGGGCAGATACGCAGTATTTT. It yields the protein CASSQRDAWADTQYF.

This clonotype was counted at least ten times. The CDR3 loop is CSGKTGAYEQYF. CDR3 DNA sequence: TGCAGCGGCAAGACGGGAGCCTACGAGCAGTACTTC. J is TRBJ2-7 and V is TRBV29-1, with D maybe TRBD2 (6 bases). The V end lost 7 bases, the J end lost 2 bases, and 12 bases lay between the germline ends. CDR1 and CDR2 from the germline V gene are SQVTM and ANQGSEA. The CDR3 is 12 residues long.

This clonotype has just a few counts. This rearrangement joins TRBV7-2 to TRBJ1-5; D is ambiguous. Germline-derived CDR1 and CDR2 are SGHTA and FQGNSA. V dropped 6 bases and J dropped 3 bases, with 12 bases sitting between them. The CDR3 sequence is 14 residues long. The chain's CDR3 is CASSSDRFNQPQHF. In DNA, the CDR3 is TGTGCCAGCAGTTCCGACCGATTCAATCAGCCCCAGCATTTT.

The chain is built from TRBV5-6 and TRBJ2-5; 7 positions match TRBD2. Unmatched junction bases numbered 9, after V lost 6 bases and J lost 1 base. CDR3 size: 15 residues. Germline loops: CDR1 SGHDT, CDR2 YYEEEE. The CDR3 protein is CASKPRREVQETQYF. For the CDR3, the DNA is TGTGCCAGCAAGCCGAGACGGGAGGTCCAAGAGACCCAGTACTTC.

The V gene is TRBV20-1, the J gene TRBJ2-5, with D unresolved. Germline lookup yields CDR1 DFQATT and CDR2 SNEGSKA (reference sequence). Deletions cut 2 bases from V and 2 bases from J, with 15 bases between. There are 15 residues in the CDR3. The CDR3 DNA sequence: TGCAGTGCTAGATCCCAGGTCGGGCAGCAAGAGACCCAGTACTTC. Protein: CSARSQVGQQETQYF.

The chain has TRBV5-4 and TRBJ2-1; D gene ambiguous. The CDR3 length is 15 residues. Trimming cost V 5 bases and J 10 bases, with 22 bases left between them. Germline V gene sequence: CDR1 SGHNT, CDR2 YYREEE (reference sequence). DNA for the CDR3: TGTGCCAGCAGGTCCTCTGACAAATCGGGTGGGGAGCAGTTCTTC. This translates into CASRSSDKSGGEQFF.

This clonotype was counted between two and nine times. The rearrangement joins TRBV7-2 to TRBJ2-7; possible D gene TRBD2, 6 bases. Germline V gene lookup returns CDR1 SGHTA and CDR2 FQGNSA. Trimming pared 5 bases from V and 2 bases from J, leaving 19 bases between. CDR3 size: 16 residues. The CDR3 DNA follows: TGTGCCAGCAGCCAAGATGCGGGGCAGCGAACCTACGAGCAGTACTTC. Encoded protein: CASSQDAGQRTYEQYF.

The CDR3 here is CASSPPGQRIYEQYF. The CDR3 nucleotides read TGTGCCAGCAGCCCCCCCGGACAAAGGATCTACGAGCAGTACTTC. The chain has TRBV11-2 and TRBJ2-7; possibly TRBD1 for D (5 bases). The CDR3 is 15 amino acids. Germline loops: CDR1 SGHAT, CDR2 FQNNGV. The V end lost 5 bases, the J end lost 3 bases, and 17 bases lay between the germline ends.

V gene TRBV3-1 combines with J gene TRBJ1-2, with D possibly matching TRBD1 (5 bases). V was shortened by 0 bases and J by 8 bases, with 13 bases between the two germline ends. CDR3 length: 14 residues. Germline lookup yields CDR1 LGHDT and CDR2 YNNKEL (reference sequence). Here the CDR3 DNA reads TGTGCCAGCAGCCAAGACGGGGGTCGGAGGGGCTACACCTTC. Amino acids: CASSQDGGRRGYTF.

J is TRBJ2-1 and V is TRBV6-4; D is possibly TRBD1 or TRBD2 (5 bases each). Looked up from germline, CDR1 is MRHNA and CDR2 is SNTAGT. This CDR3 has 14 residues. Trimming took 11 bases from V and 12 from J, leaving 26 bases between them. The DNA of the CDR3 is TGTGCCGGCCGGGGCCCCGGGCCTCTCTCTAGGCAGTTCTTC. Translation: CAGRGPGPLSRQFF.

The V and J genes are TRBV27 and TRBJ2-5; 9 positions match TRBD1. CDR3 length equals 15 residues. V shed 6 bases and J 5 bases; nucleotides not matched to a gene: 10. Germline V gene data show CDR1 as MNHEY and CDR2 as SMNVEV (reference sequence). In DNA, the CDR3 is TGTGCCAGCAGAAAGGACAGGGGAAGGCGGGAGACCCAGTACTTC. It specifies CASRKDRGRRETQYF.

The chain combines TRBV9 with TRBJ2-7, with TRBD2 matching over 9 bases. V lost 0 bases and J lost 7; bases outside the gene matches: 8. Looked up from germline, CDR1 is SGDLS and CDR2 is YYNGEE. The CDR3 covers 15 residues. The CDR3 loop is CASSVGLADDGEQYF. The CDR3 DNA sequence: TGTGCCAGCAGCGTAGGACTAGCGGACGATGGTGAGCAGTACTTC.

The chain carries TRBV30 and TRBJ2-7; TRBD1 matches at 7 bases. V shed 0 bases, J shed 7 bases, and the junction held 15 bases outside the gene matches. CDR3 length equals 16 residues. The V gene's germline CDR1 is GTSNPN and CDR2 SVGIG (reference sequence). CDR3 coding DNA: TGTGCCTGGAGTGTGAAGCGGACAGGTTTATACGATGAGCAGTACTTC. As protein: CAWSVKRTGLYDEQYF.

The chain employs TRBV30 and TRBJ1-2; D ambiguous. The V and J ends lost 0 bases and 2 bases respectively, with 7 bases between them. This CDR3 region has 13 residues. Germline-derived CDR1 and CDR2 are GTSNPN and SVGIG (reference sequence). The CDR3 region has the DNA TGTGCCTGGAGTGTACGACTGAACTATGGCTACACCTTC. Amino acid sequence: CAWSVRLNYGYTF.

The gene calls are TRBV6-2 or TRBV6-3 and TRBJ2-5; 10 bases are a match to TRBD2. The CDR3 loop spans 17 amino acids. CDR1 MNHEY and CDR2 SVGEGT come from the germline V gene. V dropped 2 bases and J dropped 5; count of bases not matched to a gene: 11. CDR3 coding DNA: TGTGCCAGCAGTTACCCGTTTAGCGGGGGGCCTCGGGAGACCCAGTACTTC. It translates to CASSYPFSGGPRETQYF.

The chain employs TRBV6-1 and TRBJ2-5; possible D gene TRBD2, 6 bases. The CDR3 consists of 16 residues. Trimming removed 1 base from V and 3 bases from J, with 15 bases in between. Germline V lookup: CDR1 MNHNS, CDR2 SASEGT. The CDR3 sequence: CASSEVWGGGKETQYF. The CDR3 nucleotides are TGTGCCAGCAGTGAAGTTTGGGGAGGAGGAAAAGAGACCCAGTACTTC.

The sample holds a few counts of this clonotype. The chain uses TRBV11-2 and TRBJ2-1; D unresolved. This CDR3 region has 17 residues. Germline V lookup: CDR1 SGHAT, CDR2 FQNNGV. V gave up 5 bases and J gave up 1 base, with 18 bases separating them. The CDR3 loop reads CASSIPLQKGSYNEQFF. Here the CDR3 DNA reads TGTGCCAGCAGCATACCCCTGCAGAAAGGTTCCTACAATGAGCAGTTCTTC. Together with reference TRBV11-2 and TRBJ2-1, the CDR3 gives the full variable domain: EAGVAQSPRYKIIEKRQSVAFWCNPISGHATLYWYQQILGQGPKLLIQFQNNGVVDDSQLPKDRFSAERLKGVDSTLKIQPAKLEDSAVYLCASSIPLQKGSYNEQFFGPGTRLTVL.

The sample holds a few counts of this clonotype. The genes are TRBV5-1 and TRBJ2-1, with TRBD1 identical over 10 bases. V was pared by 4 bases and J by 7 bases, with 8 bases of the junction left unmatched. The CDR3 sequence is 15 residues long. The V gene's germline CDR1 is SGHRS and CDR2 YFSETQ. CDR3 sequence: CASSAGTGVVNEQFF. The CDR3 coding sequence is TGCGCCAGCAGCGCCGGGACAGGGGTGGTGAATGAGCAGTTCTTC.

This clonotype was recorded a few times. The chain recombines TRBV4-2 with TRBJ1-2; a possible D gene is TRBD1 (6 bases). The CDR3 is 15 residues long. Between the trimmed V and J ends, which lost 0 bases and 3 bases, there was a span of 11 bases. Looked up from germline, CDR1 is LGHNA and CDR2 is YNFKEQ. The CDR3 loop is CASSQEGRGHYGYTF. Here the CDR3 DNA reads TGTGCCAGCAGCCAAGAAGGCAGGGGACACTATGGCTACACCTTC.

The V gene is TRBV4-2, the J gene TRBJ2-1, with a tentative D call TRBD1 (6 bases). The DNA end favors TRBJ2-7, so the J call may be wrong. Germline CDR1 reads LGHNA; CDR2 reads YNFKEQ. CDR3 length: 16 residues. This CDR3 is CASSQELRGDYNEQYF. The CDR3 nucleotides are TGTGCCAGCAGCCAAGAACTCAGGGGCGACTACAATGAGCAGTACTTC.

The chain is built from TRBV9 and TRBJ1-5; D gene unclear. This CDR3 spans 16 amino acids. Per the germline V gene, CDR1 is SGDLS and CDR2 is YYNGEE. V lost 4 bases and J 5 bases, leaving 19 bases between the germline ends. The CDR3 coding sequence is TGTGCCAGCAGCACCACCCCTGCCGTGCGGGATCAGCCCCAGCATTTT. Translated, it gives CASSTTPAVRDQPQHF.